Shown below are 13 T cell receptor beta chains from a single sample sequenced in a study of response to subunit inactivated influenza vaccine. TCRdb reprocessed the RT-PCR reads with MiXCR, giving one entry per CDR3 protein. The sample holds around 490,000 distinct CDR3 sequences, approximately 7.6% seen once. The source was PBMCs from blood, collected less than 30 months after vaccination. The receptors shown here come from a man between 50 and 75 years old who received an inactivated influenza vaccine.

This clonotype was seen a few times. This chain connects TRBV6-1 to TRBJ2-2; no clear D gene. V gave up 6 bases and J gave up 0 bases, with 8 bases separating them. The CDR3 consists of 14 residues. Germline values: CDR1 MNHNS, CDR2 SASEGT. The CDR3 is CASRKAANTGELFF. CDR3 bases: TGTGCCAGCAGGAAAGCAGCGAACACCGGGGAGCTGTTTTTT.

In this sample, this clonotype turned up many times. The rearrangement joins TRBV4-3 to TRBJ2-1; 10 bases map to TRBD1. Germline lookup yields CDR1 LGHNA and CDR2 YSLEER. CDR3 size: 16 residues. V dropped 1 base and J dropped 2; count of bases not matched to a gene: 2. The CDR3 region is CASSQVGTGAYNEQFF. The CDR3 coding sequence is TGCGCCAGCAGCCAAGTTGGGACAGGGGCCTACAATGAGCAGTTCTTC.

The chain recombines TRBV28 with TRBJ2-3, with 7 bases fitting TRBD2. The CDR3 extends over 14 amino acids. Germline trimming cut 7 bases from V and 0 bases from J; bases unmatched to any gene: 4. Per the germline V gene, CDR1 is MDHEN and CDR2 is SYDVKM. CDR3 sequence reads: CASKGAGSTDTQYF. CDR3 bases: TGTGCCAGCAAGGGAGCGGGAAGCACAGATACGCAGTATTTT.

This clonotype has more than one count but fewer than ten. The chain carries TRBV25-1 and TRBJ1-5; maybe TRBD1 (5 bases). The CDR3 runs 16 residues. Germline V gene data show CDR1 as MGHDK and CDR2 as SYGVNS. Trimming removed 5 bases from V and 1 base from J, with 15 bases in between. The CDR3 sequence: CASSPSGTRSNQPQHF. In DNA form, the CDR3 reads TGTGCCAGCAGTCCCTCGGGGACTCGCAGCAATCAGCCCCAGCATTTT.

The chain recombines TRBV5-1 with TRBJ1-1; D is perhaps TRBD1 (5 bases). V was clipped by 4 bases and J by 4 bases, with 17 bases between them. CDR1 and CDR2 (germline): SGHRS, YFSETQ. CDR3 length: 15 residues. CDR3 sequence: CASSQDGTRGTEAFF. CDR3 in DNA: TGCGCCAGCAGCCAAGACGGGACGCGGGGCACTGAAGCTTTCTTT.

This clonotype has a handful of counts. V usage is TRBV28 and J usage is TRBJ2-7; TRBD2 matches 9 bases. CDR3 length equals 15 residues. From germline, CDR1 is MDHEN and CDR2 SYDVKM. V trimming: 3 bases; J trimming: 5 bases; junction bases outside the gene matches: 8. The CDR3, as DNA: TGTGCCAGCAGTTTGGGCGGGAGGGTGATTGACGAGCAGTACTTC. Its protein product is CASSLGGRVIDEQYF.

This clonotype was counted only a few times. The chain combines TRBV5-1 with TRBJ2-1, with 8 nucleotides matching TRBD2. Looked up from germline, CDR1 is SGHRS and CDR2 is YFSETQ. The V and J ends lost 2 bases and 1 base, in that order; junction bases with no gene match: 5. CDR3 length: 16 amino acids. The DNA for the CDR3 is TGCGCCAGCAGCTTATACGCGGGAGGATCCTACAATGAGCAGTTCTTC. Amino acids: CASSLYAGGSYNEQFF.

The chain combines TRBV18 with TRBJ2-2; 12 nucleotides agree with TRBD2. V dropped 2 bases and J dropped 0; count of bases not matched to a gene: 7. Germline V CDR1 and CDR2: KGHSH, LQKENI. The CDR3 is made up of 19 amino acids. The CDR3: CASSPRTSGVIANTGELFF. The CDR3, as DNA: TGTGCCAGCTCACCAAGGACTAGCGGGGTGATCGCGAACACCGGGGAGCTGTTTTTT.

The CDR3: CASCTSGGAYNEQFF. CDR3 DNA: TGTGCCAGCTGTACTAGCGGGGGGGCATACAATGAGCAGTTCTTC. The V call is TRBV6-5, the J call TRBJ2-1; 13 nucleotides agree with TRBD2. This CDR3 contains 15 residues. V shed 8 bases and J 4 bases; nucleotides not matched to a gene: 5. Germline values: CDR1 MNHEY, CDR2 SVGAGI.

V is TRBV12-3 or TRBV12-4 and J is TRBJ1-2, with D possibly matching TRBD1 (6 bases). Trimming took off 1 base at V and 11 bases at J, with 14 bases between the two ends. This CDR3 has 13 residues. CDR3 sequence: CASSLGRTAGYTF. The CDR3 DNA reads TGTGCCAGCAGTTTAGGAAGGACAGCAGGATACACCTTC.

This clonotype was counted at least ten times. The chain has TRBV24-1 and TRBJ2-1, with unresolved D. The CDR3 runs to 14 residues. Per germline, CDR1 KGHDR and CDR2 SFDVKD. Trimming left V 5 bases short and J 6 bases short, with 13 bases between. The CDR3 region has the DNA TGTGCCACCAGTGCCCCGAGAGGCTCCAATGAGCAGTTCTTC. As protein: CATSAPRGSNEQFF.

This clonotype was seen ten or more times. This chain uses TRBV25-1 with TRBJ2-2; D remains unclear. The CDR3 length is 12 residues. The V end lost 3 bases, the J end lost 3 bases, and 2 bases lay between the germline ends. Per the germline V gene, CDR1 is MGHDK and CDR2 is SYGVNS. The chain's CDR3 is CASSEYTGELFF. Here the CDR3 DNA reads TGTGCCAGCAGTGAGTACACCGGGGAGCTGTTTTTT.

The gene calls are TRBV4-3 and TRBJ2-7; D is ambiguous. The CDR3 contains 15 residues. Trimming removed 0 bases at V and 0 bases at J, with 9 bases between. Per germline, CDR1 LGHNA and CDR2 YSLEER. The CDR3 coding sequence is TGCGCCAGCAGCCAAGAAGCCGTGAGCTCCTACGAGCAGTACTTC. It specifies CASSQEAVSSYEQYF.